The 32 T cell receptor beta chains below come from one sample, sequenced in a study of molecular identifiers for immune sequencing clone quantification. TCRdb redid the calling of the PCR reads with MiXCR, one entry per CDR3 protein. Of some 680,000 distinct CDR3 sequences in the sample, roughly 23% were seen once. Sequenced material: naive CD8+ T cells from blood, with Jurkat cell RNA spiked in. Documented subset: FACS-sorted CD8+CD4-CCR7+CD45RA+ naive T cells. The source of these receptors is a human donor in good health. Some libraries in this study had Jurkat cell RNA spiked in.

At least ten counts were recorded for this clonotype. This chain links TRBV12-3 or TRBV12-4 with TRBJ2-4; D is ambiguous. Trimming left V 3 bases short and J 4 bases short, with 7 bases between. The CDR3 has 13 amino acids. The CDR3 DNA reads TGTGCCAGCAGTTTTGTGCAGAAAAACATTCAGTACTTC. Translation gives CASSFVQKNIQYF.

About this clonotype: The junction differs from germline at one of its ends, possibly a read error. This chain uses TRBV25-1 with TRBJ2-1; 7 nucleotides match TRBD2. The CDR3 has 13 amino acids. CDR1 and CDR2 (germline): MGHDK, SYGVNS. The CDR3: CASRTREDNGQFF. In DNA form, the CDR3 reads TGTGCCAGCCGGACTAGGGAGGATAATGGGCAGTTCTTC.

J is TRBJ1-1 and V is TRBV25-1; D ambiguous. Trimming pared 2 bases from V and 10 bases from J, leaving 14 bases between. Germline V gene data show CDR1 as MGHDK and CDR2 as SYGVNS. The CDR3 sequence is 13 residues long. CDR3 DNA: TGTGCCAGCAGTGAACCGCAAACCGCTGGAGCTTTCTTT. This encodes CASSEPQTAGAFF. Full variable domain (remainder filled in from reference TRBV25-1 and TRBJ1-1): EADIYQTPRYLVIGTGKKITLECSQTMGHDKMYWYQQDPGMELHLIHYSYGVNSTEKGDLSSESTVSRIRTEHFPLTLESARPSHTSQYLCASSEPQTAGAFFGQGTRLTVV.

This clonotype was counted at least ten times. J is TRBJ2-3 and V is TRBV13; D call uncertain. The germline V gene encodes CDR1 PRHDT and CDR2 FYEKMQ (reference sequence). The CDR3 is 14 residues long. Trimming cost V 3 bases and J 0 bases, with 7 bases left between them. Written as DNA, the CDR3 is TGTGCCAGCAGCTTTGCGGAGAGCACAGATACGCAGTATTTT. It encodes CASSFAESTDTQYF.

This clonotype was recorded many times. V gene TRBV28 combines with J gene TRBJ2-2, with D tentatively TRBD1 (6 bases). Germline assignment: CDR1 MDHEN and CDR2 SYDVKM. CDR3 size: 15 residues. V lost 8 bases, J lost 5 bases, and 18 bases lay in between. CDR3 in DNA: TGTGCCAGCCGGACTTGGGGGCGTTGGACCGGGGAGCTGTTTTTT. It is translated as CASRTWGRWTGELFF.

This clonotype was observed a handful of times. The gene calls are TRBV5-1 and TRBJ1-1, with a possible D match to TRBD1 (5 bases). The CDR3 covers 13 residues. Germline CDR1 and CDR2: SGHRS and YFSETQ. V was shortened by 4 bases and J by 4 bases, with 11 bases between the two germline ends. The CDR3 nucleotides read TGCGCCAGCAGCAGGGGCCCGGGCACTGAAGCTTTCTTT. Its translation: CASSRGPGTEAFF.

With regard to this clonotype: A read error is possible here, since a much larger clone lies one base away. This chain links TRBV7-8 with TRBJ1-6, with D tentatively TRBD1 (5 bases). This CDR3 contains 15 residues. Germline values: CDR1 SGHVS, CDR2 FQNEAQ. CDR3 residues: CAGSSSQDNNSPLHF. The CDR3 DNA follows: TGTGCCGGCAGTTCGAGCCAGGACAATAATTCACCCCTCCACTTT.

The rearrangement links TRBV15 to TRBJ2-2; tentatively, D is TRBD1 (6 bases). Germline CDR1 reads LNHNV; CDR2 reads YYDKDF (reference sequence). V was cut by 6 bases and J by 5 bases, with 16 bases left in between. The length of the CDR3 is 15 residues. DNA of the CDR3: TGTGCCACCAGGGACAGCGTTCCTGGGACCGGGGAGCTGTTTTTT. Its protein product is CATRDSVPGTGELFF.

A remark on this clonotype: This CDR3 fails to terminate in the conserved phenylalanine or tryptophan, so it likely reflects a read error. The chain joins TRBV30 to TRBJ2-7; D ambiguous. Germline V lookup: CDR1 GTSNPN, CDR2 SVGIG (reference sequence). Trimming left V 3 bases short and J 1 base short, with 10 bases between. The CDR3 spans 13 residues. The CDR3 bases are TGTGCCTGGAGACCGAAACAGTCCTACGAGCAGTACTAC. It encodes CAWRPKQSYEQYY.

This rearrangement joins TRBV15 to TRBJ1-4, with a possible D match to TRBD1 (5 bases). Trimming cost V 5 bases and J 1 base, with 14 bases left between them. CDR1 LNHNV and CDR2 YYDKDF come from the germline V gene (reference sequence). The CDR3 runs 16 residues. The CDR3: CATSGGEWETNEKLFF. CDR3 DNA sequence: TGTGCCACCAGCGGGGGGGAGTGGGAAACTAATGAAAAACTGTTTTTT.

With respect to this clonotype: This sequence may be a read error, since a much larger clone differs from it by one base. This chain joins TRBV19 and TRBJ2-4; possibly TRBD1 for D (5 bases). This CDR3 contains 13 residues. Per germline, CDR1 LNHDA and CDR2 SQIVND (reference sequence). With 5 bases removed from V and 10 bases from J, the gap between germline ends came to 15 bases. The CDR3 nucleotides are TGTGCCAGTAGTGAGACAGAAGCAAAAATTCAGTACTTC. This translates into CASSETEAKIQYF.

Turning to this clonotype: A much larger clone differs by one base, so this may be a read error. The chain recombines TRBV7-9 with TRBJ2-7; the match to TRBD2 covers 9 bases. Unmatched junction bases numbered 13, after V lost 4 bases and J lost 6 bases. The germline V gene encodes CDR1 SEHNR and CDR2 FQNEAQ (reference sequence). This CDR3 has 16 amino acids. The DNA for the CDR3 is TGTGCCAGCAGCTCAAGCCAACCAGCGGGAGGTACCGAGCAGTACTTC. Translation gives CASSSSQPAGGTEQYF.

The chain employs TRBV25-1 and TRBJ2-7; 7 bases align to TRBD2. Trimming took 8 bases from V and 11 from J; bases not matched to a gene: 6. The CDR3 has 10 amino acids. Germline lookup yields CDR1 MGHDK and CDR2 SYGVNS. The CDR3 coding sequence is TGTGCCAGCTGGGGGGGTAAGGAGTACTTC. Translating it yields CASWGGKEYF.

Turning to this clonotype: Possible read error: a much larger clone is one base away. CDR3 nucleotides: TGCGGCAGCAGCCCCCTGGACAGGAGCACAGATACGCAGTATTTT. Translating it yields CGSSPLDRSTDTQYF. This chain uses TRBV4-1 with TRBJ2-3; 7 bases are shared with TRBD1. CDR1 and CDR2 (germline): MGHRA, YSYEKL. The CDR3 contains 15 residues.

For this clonotype: Possible read error: a much larger clone is one base away. This chain joins TRBV12-3 or TRBV12-4 and TRBJ2-1; 12 bases agree with TRBD1. CDR3 length: 15 amino acids. The CDR3 loop reads CASSSGTGGWDEQSF. The CDR3 region has the DNA TGTGCCAGCAGTTCCGGGACAGGGGGCTGGGATGAGCAGTCCTTC.

Regarding this clonotype: A much more abundant neighbour one base away suggests this may be a read error. This likely comes from a read error, as the CDR3 has no conserved phenylalanine or tryptophan at its end. The rearrangement links TRBV4-1 to TRBJ1-3, with D possibly being TRBD1 (6 bases). V lost 3 bases and J lost 2, with 8 bases in between. Germline CDR1 is MGHRA and CDR2 is YSYEKL. The CDR3 is made up of 14 amino acids. CDR3 residues: CASSQRGTGNTIYL. The DNA for the CDR3 is TGCGCCAGCAGCCAGAGGGGGACTGGAAACACCATATATCTT.

This clonotype was counted ten times or more. This sequence joins TRBV4-2 and TRBJ2-7, with D perhaps matching TRBD2 (6 bases). CDR1 is LGHNA, CDR2 YNFKEQ, per germline. This CDR3 has 18 residues. The germline V and J ends were trimmed by 0 bases and 2 bases, with 20 bases remaining between them. CDR3 nucleotide sequence: TGTGCCAGCAGCCAAGATGAATTCGGCGGGAACACCGCCTACGAGCAGTACTTC. Translating it yields CASSQDEFGGNTAYEQYF.

The chain employs TRBV27 and TRBJ1-1, with D possibly TRBD1 on 6 matching bases. CDR3 length equals 15 residues. The ends were cut back, 3 bases at V and 1 base at J, with 12 bases in the middle. CDR1 and CDR2 (germline): MNHEY, SMNVEV (reference sequence). CDR3 sequence: CASSFSETGNTEAFF. CDR3 coding DNA: TGTGCCAGCAGTTTTAGTGAGACAGGGAACACTGAAGCTTTCTTT.

The rearrangement uses TRBV28 and TRBJ1-5; 10 nucleotides line up with TRBD1. The CDR3 is 17 amino acids. V lost 3 bases and J lost 2; bases outside the gene matches: 7. The germline gives CDR1 MDHEN, CDR2 SYDVKM. The CDR3 DNA sequence: TGTGCCAGCAGTTTGACAGGGGGCTTGGGGGGCAATCAGCCCCAGCATTTT. This translates into CASSLTGGLGGNQPQHF.

This clonotype was detected ten times or more. The V call is TRBV29-1, the J call TRBJ2-2; D remains unclear. Germline loops: CDR1 SQVTM, CDR2 ANQGSEA. V lost 4 bases, J lost 4 bases, and 10 bases lay in between. This CDR3 has 13 residues. CDR3 sequence reads: CSVVGLSTGELFF. The CDR3 DNA follows: TGCAGCGTTGTTGGTCTAAGCACCGGGGAGCTGTTTTTT.

This clonotype was recorded a few times. The rearrangement links TRBV12-2 to TRBJ2-7. TRBV12-2 is described as a pseudogene. This CDR3 comprises 15 residues. The CDR3 DNA reads as TGTGCAAGTCGCTTAGTAGAGCAGCCGCACTACGAGCAGTACTTC. It encodes CASRLVEQPHYEQYF.

Comments on this clonotype: A much larger clone sits a single nucleotide away, making a read error possible. The chain has TRBV27 and TRBJ2-6; D perhaps matches TRBD1 (5 bases). V lost 8 bases and J lost 0, with 14 bases in between. This CDR3 region has 16 residues. The germline gives CDR1 MNHEY, CDR2 SMNVEV (reference sequence). CDR3 residues: CASCSTAFSGANVLTF. The CDR3 coding sequence is TGTGCCAGCTGTTCGACAGCATTCTCTGGGGCCAACGTCCTGACTTTC.

In DNA form, the CDR3 reads TGTGCCAGTATCGGGAAGAACAATGAAAAACTGTTTTTT. This encodes CASIGKNNEKLFF. The chain carries TRBV19 and TRBJ1-4; D not certain. Germline assignment: CDR1 LNHDA and CDR2 SQIVND (reference sequence). Deletions cut 7 bases from V and 5 bases from J, with 11 bases between. There are 13 residues in the CDR3.

The chain recombines TRBV30 with TRBJ1-1, with D perhaps matching TRBD1 (5 bases). Trimming left V 3 bases short and J 7 bases short, with 21 bases between. The CDR3 loop spans 15 amino acids. Looked up from germline, CDR1 is GTSNPN and CDR2 is SVGIG (reference sequence). CDR3 sequence (DNA): TGTGCCTGGAGCGATAACAGGCTGCGGTTGGATGAAGCTTTCTTT. Amino acids: CAWSDNRLRLDEAFF.

This clonotype was detected many times. V usage is TRBV20-1 and J usage is TRBJ1-5; D is possibly TRBD1 (6 bases). The CDR3 contains 14 residues. V was trimmed by 0 bases and J by 7 bases, leaving 13 bases between them. The V gene's germline CDR1 is DFQATT and CDR2 SNEGSKA (reference sequence). CDR3 coding DNA: TGCAGTGCTAGAGATCGGGGGCAGGGGCAGCCCCAGCATTTT. Protein: CSARDRGQGQPQHF.

The rearrangement joins TRBV7-3 to TRBJ1-1; the D gene is possibly TRBD1 (5 bases). The germline V gene encodes CDR1 SGHTA and CDR2 FQGTGA. V was trimmed by 7 bases and J by 6 bases, leaving 21 bases between them. The CDR3 loop spans 15 amino acids. CDR3 DNA: TGTGCCAGCACCTCCGGACGGACTCTAGGGGCTGAAGCTTTCTTT. As protein: CASTSGRTLGAEAFF.

The chain employs TRBV6-5 and TRBJ2-5, with a weak D call TRBD2 (5 bases). The germline V gene encodes CDR1 MNHEY and CDR2 SVGAGI. The CDR3 consists of 17 residues. Trimming stripped 5 bases from V and 4 bases from J, with 23 bases between. CDR3: CASSQKASDWTGETQYF. The CDR3 coding sequence is TGTGCCAGCAGTCAAAAAGCTTCGGACTGGACGGGAGAGACCCAGTACTTC.

This clonotype occurred a few times. The chain is built from TRBV4-3 and TRBJ2-7, with D possibly matching TRBD2 (6 bases). The CDR3 contains 20 residues. The germline V gene has CDR1 LGHNA and CDR2 YSLEER. Trimming stripped 0 bases from V and 1 base from J, with 25 bases between. CDR3 DNA sequence: TGCGCCAGCAGCCAAGATTTGGGGCCCCGACCCAGCGGAGGGTCCTACGAGCAGTACTTC. This sequence encodes CASSQDLGPRPSGGSYEQYF.

J is TRBJ1-2 and V is TRBV27; maybe TRBD1 (6 bases). Per the germline V gene, CDR1 is MNHEY and CDR2 is SMNVEV (reference sequence). The CDR3 consists of 17 residues. V lost 3 bases and J 0 bases, leaving 17 bases between the germline ends. CDR3 loop: CASSFTQGFGANYGYTF. The CDR3 nucleotides read TGTGCCAGCAGTTTTACACAGGGTTTTGGAGCTAACTATGGCTACACCTTC.

This clonotype was seen at least ten times. This chain joins TRBV4-3 and TRBJ1-3; D not certain. V lost 1 base to trimming and J lost 0 bases, with 7 bases between them. The CDR3 spans 15 residues. Germline V lookup: CDR1 LGHNA, CDR2 YSLEER. The chain's CDR3 is CASSQASSSGNTIYF. CDR3 nucleotide sequence: TGCGCCAGCAGCCAAGCATCCAGCTCTGGAAACACCATATATTTT.

In regard to this clonotype: A read error may be the cause here, since a much bigger clone is one base away. Given the absence of the conserved phenylalanine or tryptophan at the CDR3 end, a read error is likely. This chain uses TRBV6-5 with TRBJ1-2, with D hard to call. Looked up from germline, CDR1 is MNHEY and CDR2 is SVGAGI. The length of the CDR3 is 12 residues. The V and J ends lost 4 bases and 4 bases respectively, with 7 bases between them. The CDR3 coding sequence is TGTGCCAGCAGTTCAGGTTTCTATGGCTACACCTCC. It is translated as CASSSGFYGYTS.

This clonotype was counted only a few times. The chain has TRBV27 and TRBJ1-5; 10 positions match TRBD1. Trimming took 2 bases from V and 2 from J; bases not matched to a gene: 6. The length of the CDR3 is 17 residues. CDR1 and CDR2 (germline): MNHEY, SMNVEV (reference sequence). The CDR3 DNA follows: TGTGCCAGCAGTTTAATTGGGACAGGGGTCGGCAATCAGCCCCAGCATTTT. Amino acid sequence: CASSLIGTGVGNQPQHF.